The 14 T cell receptor beta chains below were found in one sample sequenced in a study of somatic mutations in cytotoxic T cells in rheumatoid arthritis. The data were produced by immunoSEQ multiplex PCR, yet TCRdb's version contains in-frame clones alone and is incomplete. The data contain roughly 17,000 clones, less than 85% of them singletons. Sequenced input: CD8+ T cells sorted from blood. The receptors stem from a woman in her 40s with rheumatoid arthritis.

The chain recombines TRBV6-6 with TRBJ1-2, with TRBD1 as a possible D gene (5 bases). CDR1 and CDR2 (germline): MNHNY, SVGAGI (reference sequence). V dropped 4 bases and J dropped 4 bases, with 16 bases sitting between them. CDR3 size: 15 residues. CDR3 in DNA: TGTGCCAGCAGTTCCCCGGAGGAGGGGACCTATGGCTACACCTTC. Translation: CASSSPEEGTYGYTF.

CDR3 nucleotide sequence: TGCGCCAGCAGCTTGGGACCAGCGGGAGACGTCAATGAGCAGTTCTTC. Translation: CASSLGPAGDVNEQFF. V usage is TRBV5-1 and J usage is TRBJ2-1; 8 bases align to TRBD2. The germline CDR1 and CDR2 sequences are SGHRS and YFSETQ. CDR3 size: 16 residues. Unmatched junction bases numbered 8, after V lost 0 bases and J lost 6 bases.

This chain connects TRBV7-8 to TRBJ2-3; D is possibly TRBD2 (6 bases). The CDR3 is 16 amino acids. CDR1 SGHVS and CDR2 FQNEAQ come from the germline V gene. Trimming took 5 bases from V and 4 from J, leaving 19 bases between them. CDR3 protein: CASSTTPIAVADTQYF. CDR3 DNA: TGTGCCAGCAGCACTACCCCCATAGCGGTCGCAGATACGCAGTATTTT.

The rearrangement uses TRBV6-5 and TRBJ2-7; 10 bases line up with TRBD2. CDR1 and CDR2 from the germline V gene are MNHEY and SVGAGI. Trimming at V came to 6 bases and at J to 3 bases, leaving 5 bases not matched to a gene. The CDR3 is 14 residues long. The CDR3 region has the DNA TGTGCCAGCAGCATAGCGGGGGGAGTCTACGAGCAGTACTTC. This translates into CASSIAGGVYEQYF.

The J gene is TRBJ2-7, the V gene TRBV29-1; 7 bases match TRBD1. The length of the CDR3 is 14 residues. Germline CDR1 SQVTM, CDR2 ANQGSEA. V trimming: 2 bases; J trimming: 6 bases; junction bases outside the gene matches: 10. CDR3 DNA: TGCAGCGTTGAACCCCTGAGGGGGCGCGCCGAGCAGTACTTC. Translating it yields CSVEPLRGRAEQYF.

DNA of the CDR3: TGTGCCAGTAGTAGTTGGACAGGAAATCAGCCCCAGCATTTT. This translates into CASSSWTGNQPQHF. The rearrangement uses TRBV19 and TRBJ1-5, with 7 nucleotides matching TRBD1. The CDR3 loop spans 14 amino acids. Germline CDR1 is LNHDA and CDR2 is SQIVND (reference sequence). The J segment lost 4 bases and the V segment lost 4 bases, leaving 4 bases of the junction unmatched.

CDR3 residues: CASSYSQGSDYGYTF. The CDR3 region has the DNA TGTGCCAGCAGTTACTCCCAGGGGTCCGACTATGGCTACACCTTC. V is TRBV6-5 and J is TRBJ1-2; TRBD1 might be the D (6 bases). Germline V gene sequence: CDR1 MNHEY, CDR2 SVGAGI. The CDR3 sequence is 15 residues long. The germline V and J ends were trimmed by 0 bases and 3 bases, with 11 bases remaining between them.

V gene TRBV5-1 combines with J gene TRBJ2-5; 8 bases are shared with TRBD1. The CDR3 consists of 19 residues. Losses at the gene ends were 4 bases for V and 2 bases for J; bases not matched to a gene: 19. Germline CDR1 and CDR2: SGHRS and YFSETQ. DNA of the CDR3: TGCGCCAGCAGCCAGACAGGGGATGAGAAGGTAGTAGAGCAAGAGACCCAGTACTTC. Encoded protein: CASSQTGDEKVVEQETQYF.

V and J are TRBV5-1 and TRBJ2-1; TRBD2 matches 14 bases. The germline V gene has CDR1 SGHRS and CDR2 YFSETQ. The CDR3 loop spans 23 amino acids. After removal of 3 bases from V and 0 bases from J, the junction contained 20 bases not matched to a gene. CDR3 sequence (DNA): TGCGCCAGCAGCTCGCCGGGACAGGGGACTAGCGGGAGTCAGGGGAGCTCCTACAATGAGCAGTTCTTC. It encodes CASSSPGQGTSGSQGSSYNEQFF. Full variable domain (rest looked up from reference TRBV5-1 and TRBJ2-1): KAGVTQTPRYLIKTRGQQVTLSCSPISGHRSVSWYQQTPGQGLQFLFEYFSETQRNKGNFPGRFSGRQFSNSRSEMNVSTLELGDSALYLCASSSPGQGTSGSQGSSYNEQFFGPGTRLTVL.

The chain recombines TRBV2 with TRBJ2-2; D is possibly TRBD1 (6 bases). V was shortened by 0 bases and J by 5 bases, with 7 bases between the two germline ends. Germline V CDR1 and CDR2: SNHLY, FYNNEI. CDR3 length equals 14 residues. The CDR3 DNA sequence: TGTGCCAGCAGTGAAGCAAGGGGGACCGGGGAGCTGTTTTTT. It encodes CASSEARGTGELFF.

The chain links TRBV29-1 to TRBJ1-2; D not certain. Trimming removed 0 bases from V and 8 bases from J, with 10 bases in between. The CDR3 contains 12 residues. Germline V gene data show CDR1 as SQVTM and CDR2 as ANQGSEA. The CDR3 DNA sequence: TGCAGCGTTGAAGATCAAACTCTGGGCTACACCTTC. Residues: CSVEDQTLGYTF.

The rearrangement joins TRBV5-1 to TRBJ1-4; TRBD1 matches at 9 bases. Per germline, CDR1 SGHRS and CDR2 YFSETQ. After removal of 3 bases from V and 8 bases from J, the junction contained 5 bases not matched to a gene. The CDR3 consists of 14 residues. CDR3 nucleotides: TGCGCCAGCAGCTCACAGGGGGCCGAAGAAAAACTGTTTTTT. Its translation is CASSSQGAEEKLFF.

V is TRBV4-1 and J is TRBJ2-7; 11 nucleotides align to TRBD2. The CDR3 covers 18 residues. Unmatched junction bases numbered 14, after V lost 4 bases and J lost 3 bases. The germline CDR1 and CDR2 sequences are MGHRA and YSYEKL. Here the CDR3 DNA reads TGCGCCAGCAGCCCGAATCCTACTACTAGCGGGAGAATCTACGAGCAGTACTTC. Translating gives CASSPNPTTSGRIYEQYF.

The chain uses TRBV7-9 and TRBJ2-5, with D possibly matching TRBD2 (7 bases). CDR3 length: 18 amino acids. Between the trimmed V and J ends, which lost 3 bases and 4 bases, there was a span of 24 bases. Germline V CDR1 and CDR2: SEHNR, FQNEAQ (reference sequence). CDR3 coding DNA: TGTGCCAGCAGCTTCGGGACATTGGCGGGAGAGTTGGCAGAGACCCAGTACTTC. Translating gives CASSFGTLAGELAETQYF.